A selection of T cell receptor beta chains follows, all from one sample in a study of blood T cells in healthy people across ages. TCRdb reprocessed the 5' RACE reads via MiXCR and lists one record per CDR3 protein. Among more than 1,000,000 distinct CDR3 sequences listed, approximately 26% were seen once. The sample also formed part of further work on T cells of mothers and their children.

The material sequenced was blood. The receptors stem from a girl aged 2-15 years in good health. Both conserved end residues are part of each CDR3. A D gene is named only where the DNA matches it firmly. The size of a clone is reported for some rows only, either as once, few or many, or as a class for expanded clones.

abundance	v_gene	j_gene	d_gene	CDR3aa	CDR3nt
NA	TRBV18	TRBJ2-5	NA	CASSKTTQETQYF	TGTGCCAGCTCGAAGACTACCCAAGAGACCCAGTACTTC
few	TRBV27	TRBJ2-3	TRBD2	CASSFSSGPYTDTQYF	TGTGCCAGCAGTTTTTCTAGCGGGCCTTACACAGATACGCAGTATTTT
NA	TRBV4-1	TRBJ2-2	NA	CASSHPGWTGELFF	TGCGCCAGCAGCCACCCCGGCTGGACCGGGGAGCTGTTTTTT
NA	TRBV27	TRBJ2-1	NA	CASSLRVGEQFF	TGTGCCAGCAGTTTAAGGGTGGGTGAGCAGTTCTTC
NA	TRBV12-5	TRBJ2-1	NA	CASGFGAEQFF	TGTGCTAGTGGTTTCGGGGCTGAGCAGTTCTTC
NA	TRBV6-6	TRBJ1-2	NA	CASSTYPLGGENYGYTF	TGTGCCAGCAGCACTTACCCCTTGGGGGGGGAGAACTATGGCTACACCTTC
few	TRBV11-2	TRBJ2-5	TRBD2	CASSLGTSRQETQYF	TGTGCCAGCAGCTTAGGGACTAGCCGACAAGAGACCCAGTACTTC
NA	TRBV28	TRBJ2-6	NA	CASTSETLTGANVLTF	TGTGCCAGCACATCAGAGACCCTAACTGGGGCCAACGTCCTGACTTTC
few	TRBV6-5	TRBJ2-3	NA	CASKPGGDTDTQYF	TGTGCCAGCAAACCCGGTGGGGACACAGATACGCAGTATTTT
few	TRBV7-2	TRBJ1-1	TRBD1	CASSPQGGPTEAFF	TGTGCCAGCAGCCCCCAGGGGGGCCCCACTGAAGCTTTCTTT
NA	TRBV20-1	TRBJ1-2	NA	CSARDKTTGNYGYTF	TGCAGTGCTAGAGATAAAACCACAGGGAACTATGGCTACACCTTC
NA	TRBV28	TRBJ2-7	NA	CASSLFGGLNYEQYF	TGTGCCAGCAGTTTATTCGGGGGACTCAACTACGAGCAGTACTTC
NA	TRBV2	TRBJ2-1	TRBD2	CASTGTSVRNEQFF	TGTGCCAGCACCGGGACTAGCGTAAGAAATGAGCAGTTCTTC
NA	TRBV4-3	TRBJ2-1	NA	CASSQDNGGLYNNEQFF	TGCGCCAGCAGCCAAGATAACGGGGGACTCTACAACAATGAGCAGTTCTTC
NA	TRBV7-2	TRBJ1-2	TRBD1	CASSLGAGGLDGYTF	TGTGCCAGCAGCTTAGGGGCAGGGGGGCTAGACGGCTACACCTTC
NA	TRBV7-2	TRBJ2-1	NA	CASSLPTSNEQFF	TGTGCCAGCAGCTTACCGACATCCAATGAGCAGTTCTTC
NA	TRBV20-1	TRBJ1-4	NA	CSAPYEKLFF	TGCAGTGCTCCCTATGAAAAACTGTTTTTT
NA	TRBV20-1	TRBJ2-5	NA	CSGPSLRGGQETQYF	TGCAGTGGTCCCTCCCTGCGGGGAGGCCAAGAGACCCAGTACTTC
NA	TRBV29-1	TRBJ2-5	NA	CSVRHFQETQYF	TGCAGCGTTAGGCACTTCCAAGAGACCCAGTACTTC
NA	TRBV5-5	TRBJ2-7	TRBD2	CASSQLTSGQDEQYF	TGTGCCAGCAGCCAATTAACTAGCGGCCAAGACGAGCAGTACTTC
few	TRBV20-1	TRBJ2-7	NA	CSARSPVSSYEQYF	TGCAGTGCTAGGTCGCCGGTTAGCTCCTACGAGCAGTACTTC
few	TRBV28	TRBJ2-5	TRBD1	CASSLGTGGEAPEAQYF	TGTGCCAGCAGTTTGGGGACAGGGGGCGAGGCCCCTGAGGCCCAGTACTTC
few	TRBV28	TRBJ1-1	NA	CASSPRLKARQAFF	TGTGCCAGCAGTCCTCGGTTGAAGGCTCGGCAGGCTTTCTTT
few	TRBV5-1	TRBJ2-3	TRBD2	CASSPGEGLAADPRYF	TGCGCCAGCAGCCCTGGAGAGGGACTAGCGGCCGACCCGCGGTATTTT
few	TRBV29-1	TRBJ2-1	NA	CSVGRLNIDNEQFF	TGCAGCGTTGGCAGACTCAACATCGACAATGAGCAGTTCTTC
NA	TRBV4-3	TRBJ1-3	NA	CASRNGLSSGNTIYF	TGCGCCAGCAGGAACGGCCTGAGCTCTGGAAACACCATATATTTT
NA	TRBV24-1	TRBJ1-1	NA	CATGQGSEAFF	TGTGCCACCGGGCAGGGTTCGGAAGCTTTCTTT
few	TRBV5-1	TRBJ2-1	TRBD2	CASRGEGRKNEQFF	TGCGCCAGCAGGGGGGAGGGAAGGAAGAATGAGCAGTTCTTC
NA	TRBV9	TRBJ2-7	NA	CASSSRDSPYEQYF	TGTGCCAGCAGCTCCCGGGACTCGCCCTACGAGCAGTACTTC
few	TRBV4-1	TRBJ2-7	NA	CASSQVQNEQYF	TGCGCCAGCAGCCAAGTCCAGAACGAGCAGTACTTC
NA	TRBV5-5	TRBJ1-2	NA	CASSLGLTYGYTF	TGTGCCAGCAGCTTGGGTCTGACCTATGGCTACACCTTC
few	TRBV5-1	TRBJ2-5	NA	CASSSGRAQETQYF	TGCGCCAGCAGCTCCGGACGGGCCCAAGAGACCCAGTACTTC
few	TRBV20-1	TRBJ2-1	TRBD1	CSARDRGESNEQFF	TGCAGTGCCAGGGACAGGGGAGAGAGCAATGAGCAGTTCTTC
NA	TRBV6-2/TRBV6-3	TRBJ2-1	NA	CASSIHRAGRILRGINNEQFF	TGTGCCAGCAGTATACACCGTGCGGGACGCATCCTCCGGGGTATTAACAATGAGCAGTTCTTC
NA	TRBV12-3/TRBV12-4	TRBJ2-5	NA	CASSLGSQRGETQYF	TGTGCCAGCAGTTTGGGCAGCCAGAGGGGAGAGACCCAGTACTTC
few	TRBV2	TRBJ2-1	TRBD1	CATKGQGARYNEQFF	TGTGCCACCAAGGGTCAGGGGGCAAGGTACAATGAGCAGTTCTTC
few	TRBV4-1	TRBJ2-5	NA	CASSQGNTETQYF	TGCGCCAGCAGCCAAGGAAACACAGAGACCCAGTACTTC